This entry lists 10 T cell receptor beta chains sequenced from one sample in a study of beta chain features in type 1 diabetes. The investigators reverse transcribed all of the isolated RNA, so they sequenced expressed TCRB transcripts. Libraries were prepared by immunoSEQ multiplex PCR; TCRdb keeps only in-frame clonotypes and omits some of them. The sample comprises some 410,000 clones, 9.5% to 12% of which are singletons, and 0.045% to 0.05% rests with the top ten. The sequencing sample was made of naive CD4+ T cells from blood. These receptors all come from a woman aged 18-29 years in good health.

The genes are TRBV5-6 and TRBJ2-5; D call uncertain. Germline V gives CDR1 SGHDT, CDR2 YYEEEE. The CDR3 consists of 13 residues. V shed 0 bases and J shed 0 bases, with 3 bases lying between them. The CDR3 DNA follows: TGTGCCAGCAGCTTGGGAAACCAAGAGACCCAGTACTTC. This encodes CASSLGNQETQYF.

In its sample, this clone was seen a few times. The chain carries TRBV29-1 and TRBJ1-3, with D possibly matching TRBD1 (5 bases). This CDR3 has 14 residues. Per germline, CDR1 SQVTM and CDR2 ANQGSEA. With 6 bases removed from V and 2 bases from J, the gap between germline ends came to 14 bases. CDR3 region: CSVALEGAGNTIYF. In DNA, the CDR3 is TGCAGCGTCGCCCTGGAAGGGGCTGGAAACACCATATATTTT. Looking up the rest from reference TRBV29-1 and TRBJ1-3 gives the full variable domain: SAVISQKPSRDICQRGTSLTIQCQVDSQVTMMFWYRQQPGQSLTLIATANQGSEATYESGFVIDKFPISRPNLTFSTLTVSNMSPEDSSIYLCSVALEGAGNTIYFGEGSWLTVV.

This chain connects TRBV4-3 to TRBJ2-3; either TRBD1 or TRBD2 may fit D (6 bases each). With 1 base removed from V and 4 bases from J, the gap between germline ends came to 12 bases. The CDR3 has 15 amino acids. In germline, CDR1 is LGHNA, CDR2 YSLEER. CDR3 DNA sequence: TGCGCCAGCAGCCAAGCGGCAAGGGGGGCAGATACGCAGTATTTT. It specifies CASSQAARGADTQYF.

CDR3 DNA sequence: TGCGCCAGCAGCTTGGGGGGGACCAACCAAGAGACCCAGTACTTC. It is translated as CASSLGGTNQETQYF. The J gene is TRBJ2-5, the V gene TRBV5-1, with D perhaps TRBD1 or TRBD2 (5 bases each). The CDR3 totals 15 residues. V was clipped by 0 bases and J by 0 bases, with 9 bases between them. Germline values: CDR1 SGHRS, CDR2 YFSETQ.

This chain joins TRBV29-1 and TRBJ2-1; 8 bases fit TRBD2. Germline V lookup: CDR1 SQVTM, CDR2 ANQGSEA. The CDR3 sequence is 12 residues long. V was pared by 8 bases and J by 7 bases, with 7 bases of the junction left unmatched. The CDR3 sequence: CSSAGGRNEQFF. CDR3 coding DNA: TGCAGCTCCGCGGGGGGTCGGAATGAGCAGTTCTTC.

This clone showed up just a few times. V and J are TRBV5-1 and TRBJ2-1; perhaps TRBD2 as D (5 bases). Germline assignment: CDR1 SGHRS and CDR2 YFSETQ. The ends were cut back, 1 base at V and 6 bases at J, with 14 bases in the middle. The CDR3 runs to 15 residues. CDR3 sequence reads: CASSLTRVTSNEQFF. DNA for the CDR3: TGCGCCAGCAGCTTGACGCGGGTCACATCCAATGAGCAGTTCTTC.

This clone was seen a few times. This rearrangement joins TRBV7-2 to TRBJ2-7, with D possibly being TRBD2 (6 bases). This CDR3 contains 15 residues. Between the trimmed V and J ends, which lost 1 base and 2 bases, there was a span of 12 bases. CDR1 is SGHTA, CDR2 FQGNSA, per germline. The CDR3 here is CASSLDAGKAYEQYF. DNA for the CDR3: TGTGCCAGCAGCTTAGATGCGGGGAAGGCCTACGAGCAGTACTTC.

With regard to this clone: Since a much larger clone is just one base distant, this may be a read error. V usage is TRBV7-9 and J usage is TRBJ2-1; D is ambiguous. Trimming left V 5 bases short and J 5 bases short, with 1 base between. Germline loops: CDR1 SEHNR, CDR2 FQNEAQ (reference sequence). The CDR3 runs to 10 residues. Here the CDR3 DNA reads TGTGCCAGCAGCGACAATGAGCAGTTCTTC. Its translation is CASSDNEQFF.

This clone was detected only a few times. This specimen includes other DNA sequences encoding the same CDR3. The V gene is TRBV20-1, the J gene TRBJ2-1, with D hard to call. The CDR3 consists of 11 residues. CDR1 is DFQATT, CDR2 SNEGSKA, per germline (reference sequence). V lost 0 bases, J lost 5 bases, and 2 bases lay in between. The CDR3 loop reads CSAREDNEQFF. The DNA for the CDR3 is TGCAGTGCTAGAGAGGACAATGAGCAGTTCTTC.

This clone occurred a few times. The sample holds other DNA sequences that translate to the same CDR3. V and J are TRBV6-4 and TRBJ2-3, with D unclear. Between the trimmed V and J ends, which lost 0 bases and 6 bases, there was a span of 4 bases. CDR1 MRHNA and CDR2 SNTAGT come from the germline V gene. CDR3 length: 12 amino acids. The CDR3 reads CASSDSGDTQYF. In DNA, the CDR3 is TGTGCCAGCAGTGACTCGGGGGATACGCAGTATTTT.